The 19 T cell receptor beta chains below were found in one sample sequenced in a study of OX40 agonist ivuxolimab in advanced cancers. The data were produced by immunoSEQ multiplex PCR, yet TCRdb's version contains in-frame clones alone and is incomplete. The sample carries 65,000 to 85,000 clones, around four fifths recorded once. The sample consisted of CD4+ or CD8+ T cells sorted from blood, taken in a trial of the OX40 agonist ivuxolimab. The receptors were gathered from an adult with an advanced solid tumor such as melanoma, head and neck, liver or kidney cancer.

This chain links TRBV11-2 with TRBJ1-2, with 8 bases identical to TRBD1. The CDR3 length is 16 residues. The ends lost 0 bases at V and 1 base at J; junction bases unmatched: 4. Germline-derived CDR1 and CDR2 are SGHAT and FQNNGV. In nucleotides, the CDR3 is TGTGCCAGCAGCTTAGATTTGGGACAGGTTAACTATGGCTACACCTTC. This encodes CASSLDLGQVNYGYTF. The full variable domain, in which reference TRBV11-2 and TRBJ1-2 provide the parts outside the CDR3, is EAGVAQSPRYKIIEKRQSVAFWCNPISGHATLYWYQQILGQGPKLLIQFQNNGVVDDSQLPKDRFSAERLKGVDSTLKIQPAKLEDSAVYLCASSLDLGQVNYGYTFGSGTRLTVV.

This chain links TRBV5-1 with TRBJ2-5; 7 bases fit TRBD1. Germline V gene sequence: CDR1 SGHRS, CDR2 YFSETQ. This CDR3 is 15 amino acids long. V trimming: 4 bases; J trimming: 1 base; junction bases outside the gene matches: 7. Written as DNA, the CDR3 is TGCGCCAGCAGCCGGGACAGCCCGGCCCAAGAGACCCAGTACTTC. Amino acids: CASSRDSPAQETQYF.

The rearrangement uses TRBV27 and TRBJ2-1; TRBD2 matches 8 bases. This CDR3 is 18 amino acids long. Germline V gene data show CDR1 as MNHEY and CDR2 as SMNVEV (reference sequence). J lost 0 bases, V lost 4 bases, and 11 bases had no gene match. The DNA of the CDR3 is TGTGCCAGCAGTTCCCCTCCGGGGGCGGGGGGCTCCTACAATGAGCAGTTCTTC. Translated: CASSSPPGAGGSYNEQFF.

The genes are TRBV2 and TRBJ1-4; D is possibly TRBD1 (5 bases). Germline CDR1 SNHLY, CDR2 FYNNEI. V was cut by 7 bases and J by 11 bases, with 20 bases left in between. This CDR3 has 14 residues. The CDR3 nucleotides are TGTGCCAGCACCCCGGGGACCGGAAGGAGGAAACTGTTTTTT. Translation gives CASTPGTGRRKLFF.

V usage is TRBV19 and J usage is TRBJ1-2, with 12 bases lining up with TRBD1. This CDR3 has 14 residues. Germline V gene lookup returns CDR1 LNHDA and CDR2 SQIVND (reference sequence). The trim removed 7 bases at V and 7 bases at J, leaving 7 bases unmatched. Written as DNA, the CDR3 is TGTGCCAGTACCCGGGGACAGGGGGCGTTTGGCTACACCTTC. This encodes CASTRGQGAFGYTF.

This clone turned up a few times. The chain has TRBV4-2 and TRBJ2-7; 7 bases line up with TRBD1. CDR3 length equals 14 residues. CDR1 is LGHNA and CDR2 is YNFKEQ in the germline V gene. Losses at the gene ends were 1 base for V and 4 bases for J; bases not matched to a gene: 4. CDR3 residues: CASSQGVRGYEQYF. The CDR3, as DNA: TGTGCCAGCAGCCAAGGGGTCAGGGGGTACGAGCAGTACTTC.

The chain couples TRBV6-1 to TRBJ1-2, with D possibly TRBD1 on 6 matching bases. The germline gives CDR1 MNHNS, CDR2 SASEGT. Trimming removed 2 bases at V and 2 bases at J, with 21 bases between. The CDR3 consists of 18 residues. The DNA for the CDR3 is TGTGCCAGCAGTGAATTTTCGGTCTGGACAGAAGAGAACTATGGCTACACCTTC. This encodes CASSEFSVWTEENYGYTF.

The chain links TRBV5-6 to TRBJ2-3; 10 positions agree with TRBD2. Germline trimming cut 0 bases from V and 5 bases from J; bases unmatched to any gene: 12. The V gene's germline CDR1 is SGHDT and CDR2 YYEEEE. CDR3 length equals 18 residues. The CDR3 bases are TGTGCCAGCAGCTTGGTACTATATAGCGGGAGGAGTGAAGATACGCAGTATTTT. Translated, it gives CASSLVLYSGRSEDTQYF.

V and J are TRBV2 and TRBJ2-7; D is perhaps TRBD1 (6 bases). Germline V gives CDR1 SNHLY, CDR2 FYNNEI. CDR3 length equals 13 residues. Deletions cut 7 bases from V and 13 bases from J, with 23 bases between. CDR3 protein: CASTFGSRDMFYF. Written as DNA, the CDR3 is TGTGCCAGCACCTTTGGGTCCCGGGACATGTTTTACTTC.

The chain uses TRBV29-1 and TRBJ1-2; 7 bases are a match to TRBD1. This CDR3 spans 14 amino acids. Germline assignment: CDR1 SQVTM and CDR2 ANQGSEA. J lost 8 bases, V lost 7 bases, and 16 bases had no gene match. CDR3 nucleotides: TGCAGCGCACAGTCTCGGGACAGCTCCTTAGGCTACACCTTC. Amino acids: CSAQSRDSSLGYTF.

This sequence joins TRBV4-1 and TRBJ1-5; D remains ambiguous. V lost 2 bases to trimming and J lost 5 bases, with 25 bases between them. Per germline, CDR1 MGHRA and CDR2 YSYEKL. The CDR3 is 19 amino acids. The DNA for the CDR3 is TGCGCCAGCAGCCAATCGGTGGCGCTCTCCAGCATAGTATATCAGCCCCAGCATTTT. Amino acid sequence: CASSQSVALSSIVYQPQHF.

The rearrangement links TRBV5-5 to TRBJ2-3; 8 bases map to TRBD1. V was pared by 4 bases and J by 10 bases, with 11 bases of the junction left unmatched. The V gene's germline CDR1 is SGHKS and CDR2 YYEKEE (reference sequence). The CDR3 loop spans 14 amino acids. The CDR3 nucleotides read TGTGCCAGCAGCCCCCCGATAGGACAGGGCCCGCAGTATTTT. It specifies CASSPPIGQGPQYF.

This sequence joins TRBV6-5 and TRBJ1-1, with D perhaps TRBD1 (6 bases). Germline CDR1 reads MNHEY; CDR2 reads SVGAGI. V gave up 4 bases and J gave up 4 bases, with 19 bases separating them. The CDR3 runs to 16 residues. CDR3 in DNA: TGTGCCAGCAGTTCCAACTCCTACAGGGCCTTCACTGAAGCTTTCTTT. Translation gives CASSSNSYRAFTEAFF.

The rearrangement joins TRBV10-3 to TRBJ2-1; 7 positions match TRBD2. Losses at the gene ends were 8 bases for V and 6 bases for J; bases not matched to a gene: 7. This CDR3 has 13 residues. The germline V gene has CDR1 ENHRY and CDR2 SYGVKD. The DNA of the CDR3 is TGTGCCATCGCGTGGGGGGGTGGCAATGAGCAGTTCTTC. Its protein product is CAIAWGGGNEQFF.

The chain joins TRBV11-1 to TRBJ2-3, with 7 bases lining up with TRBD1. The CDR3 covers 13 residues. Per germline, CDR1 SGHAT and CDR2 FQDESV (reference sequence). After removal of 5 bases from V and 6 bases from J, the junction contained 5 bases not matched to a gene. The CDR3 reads CASSLHRGDTQYF. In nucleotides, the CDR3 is TGTGCCAGCAGCCTTCACAGGGGCGATACGCAGTATTTT.

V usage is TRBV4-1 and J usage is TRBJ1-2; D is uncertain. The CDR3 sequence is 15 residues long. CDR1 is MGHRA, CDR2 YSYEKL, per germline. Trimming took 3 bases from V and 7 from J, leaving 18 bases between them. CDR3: CASSHQGVGGGGYTF. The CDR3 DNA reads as TGCGCCAGCAGCCACCAAGGCGTGGGTGGAGGTGGCTACACCTTC.

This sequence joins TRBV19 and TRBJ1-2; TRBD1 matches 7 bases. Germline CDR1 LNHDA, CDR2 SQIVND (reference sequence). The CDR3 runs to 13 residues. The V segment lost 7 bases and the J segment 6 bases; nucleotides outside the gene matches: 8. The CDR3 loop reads CASKATGYDGYTF. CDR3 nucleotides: TGTGCCAGTAAGGCGACAGGGTATGATGGCTACACCTTC.

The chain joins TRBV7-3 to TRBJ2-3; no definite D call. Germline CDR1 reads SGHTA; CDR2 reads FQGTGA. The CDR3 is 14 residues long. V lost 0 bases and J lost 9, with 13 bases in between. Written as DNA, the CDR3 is TGTGCCAGCAGCTTAACCCCCTCGTCGGGCACGCAGTATTTT. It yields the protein CASSLTPSSGTQYF. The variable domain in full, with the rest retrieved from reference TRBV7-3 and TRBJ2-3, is GAGVSQTPSNKVTEKGKYVELRCDPISGHTALYWYRQSLGQGPEFLIYFQGTGAADDSGLPNDRFFAVRPEGSVSTLKIQRTERGDSAVYLCASSLTPSSGTQYFGPGTRLTVL.

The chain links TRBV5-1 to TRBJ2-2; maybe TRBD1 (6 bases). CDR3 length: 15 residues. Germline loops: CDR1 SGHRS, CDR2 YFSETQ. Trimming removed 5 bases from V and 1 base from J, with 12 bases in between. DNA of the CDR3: TGCGCCAGCAGTATATTACAGGGGAACACCGGGGAGCTGTTTTTT. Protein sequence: CASSILQGNTGELFF.